A single sample is the source of the 23 T cell receptor beta chains below, sequenced in a study of beta chain features in type 1 diabetes listed by TCRdb under 2018. These TCRs' antigens remain unknown. Study-wide findings and limitations: In all four CD4+ subsets, TCRB CDR3 length was moderately but significantly shorter in type 1 diabetes patients.

The protocol used for the library was the immunoSEQ multiplex PCR assay. The entire isolated RNA was reverse transcribed using the High Capacity cDNA Reverse Transcription Kit, and thus expressed TCRB transcripts were sequenced. TCRdb took this table from immuneACCESS and kept in-frame rearrangements with V and J called. Such tables lack part of the clones; where checked against another copy, unresolved V genes explain under half of the gap, and the rest is unexplained. The sample records 300,000 to 400,000 clones, around a tenth of which are singletons. Jointly, the top ten make up about 0.63% of the sample. Sequenced material: central memory CD4+ T cells from blood. The receptors originated from a man in his thirties or forties with type 1 diabetes.

This clone was observed many times. The V and J genes are TRBV28 and TRBJ2-7; tentatively, D is TRBD1 or TRBD2 (5 bases each). Deletions cut 2 bases from V and 0 bases from J, with 8 bases between. The germline gives CDR1 MDHEN, CDR2 SYDVKM. The CDR3 spans 14 residues. CDR3 DNA sequence: TGTGCCAGCAGTTTAGTGGGGGACTCCTACGAGCAGTACTTC. Its translation is CASSLVGDSYEQYF.

V and J are TRBV4-1 and TRBJ2-5; a weak D match, TRBD1 (6 bases). Judging by the DNA end, TRBJ2-7 fits better; the J call may be wrong. The CDR3 sequence is 15 residues long. The V gene's germline CDR1 is MGHRA and CDR2 YSYEKL. CDR3 amino acids: CASSLQQGEIYEQYF. The DNA of the CDR3 is TGCGCCAGCAGCCTCCAACAGGGAGAGATCTACGAGCAGTACTTC.

The chain employs TRBV2 and TRBJ1-5; maybe TRBD1 (5 bases). Germline assignment: CDR1 SNHLY and CDR2 FYNNEI. This CDR3 spans 13 amino acids. V was shortened by 5 bases and J by 4 bases, with 9 bases between the two germline ends. This chain's CDR3 is CASSPGLNQPQHF. CDR3 nucleotides: TGTGCCAGCAGTCCGGGACTTAATCAGCCCCAGCATTTT.

This clone was detected ten times or more. The chain joins TRBV5-1 to TRBJ1-1; D unclear. This CDR3 region has 11 residues. The ends were cut back, 0 bases at V and 8 bases at J, with 5 bases in the middle. In germline, CDR1 is SGHRS, CDR2 YFSETQ. In DNA, the CDR3 is TGCGCCAGCAGCTTGGAATCCGAAGCTTTCTTT. Translating gives CASSLESEAFF. The complete variable domain, with remaining parts taken from reference TRBV5-1 and TRBJ1-1, reads KAGVTQTPRYLIKTRGQQVTLSCSPISGHRSVSWYQQTPGQGLQFLFEYFSETQRNKGNFPGRFSGRQFSNSRSEMNVSTLELGDSALYLCASSLESEAFFGQGTRLTVV.

V usage is TRBV5-4 and J usage is TRBJ2-3; D is possibly TRBD1 (5 bases). The germline V gene has CDR1 SGHNT and CDR2 YYREEE (reference sequence). V gave up 4 bases and J gave up 2 bases, with 11 bases separating them. The CDR3 is made up of 14 amino acids. Written as DNA, the CDR3 is TGTGCCAGCAGCCATGCAGGGTTCACAGATACGCAGTATTTT. Amino acid sequence: CASSHAGFTDTQYF.

This chain connects TRBV5-4 to TRBJ1-2; tentative D call: TRBD1 (6 bases). The CDR3 runs 15 residues. Between the trimmed V and J ends, which lost 6 bases and 3 bases, there was a span of 18 bases. Looked up from germline, CDR1 is SGHNT and CDR2 is YYREEE (reference sequence). The CDR3 sequence is CASKRNEGGYYGYTF. CDR3 coding DNA: TGTGCCAGCAAGCGTAATGAAGGGGGATACTATGGCTACACCTTC.

The chain uses TRBV11-1 and TRBJ2-7, with TRBD1 identical over 8 bases. The length of the CDR3 is 15 residues. The germline gives CDR1 SGHAT, CDR2 FQDESV (reference sequence). V dropped 4 bases and J dropped 2; count of bases not matched to a gene: 7. CDR3 residues: CASSSPGQVTYEQYF. The CDR3 nucleotides are TGTGCCAGCAGCTCTCCGGGACAGGTCACCTACGAGCAGTACTTC.

This clone came up many times. The chain couples TRBV10-3 to TRBJ2-3; 9 nucleotides align to TRBD2. Germline trimming cut 6 bases from V and 2 bases from J; bases unmatched to any gene: 12. This CDR3 region has 17 residues. Germline V gene data show CDR1 as ENHRY and CDR2 as SYGVKD. The CDR3 loop reads CAISAASAGGVTDTQYF. The CDR3 nucleotides read TGTGCCATCAGCGCAGCGTCTGCGGGAGGGGTCACAGATACGCAGTATTTT.

The genes are TRBV4-2 and TRBJ1-2, with 8 bases matching TRBD1. Germline V gene sequence: CDR1 LGHNA, CDR2 YNFKEQ. This CDR3 has 14 amino acids. The V gene end was trimmed by 4 bases and the J gene end by 5 bases; junction bases not matched to a gene: 6. CDR3 sequence (DNA): TGTGCCAGCAGCCCAACGCAGGGGGCATATGGCTACACCTTC. It encodes CASSPTQGAYGYTF.

The V call is TRBV7-2, the J call TRBJ2-1; possibly TRBD2 for D (5 bases). The CDR3 sequence is 16 residues long. Germline CDR1 is SGHTA and CDR2 is FQGNSA. V was clipped by 5 bases and J by 5 bases, with 19 bases between them. The CDR3 nucleotides are TGTGCCAGCAGCCCAGCCGGCCTCAGGAGGCACAATGAGCAGTTCTTC. Translation gives CASSPAGLRRHNEQFF.

About this clone: The sample carries other DNA sequences with the same CDR3. The chain uses TRBV5-5 and TRBJ1-5; TRBD1 might be the D (5 bases). Germline CDR1 reads SGHKS; CDR2 reads YYEKEE (reference sequence). This CDR3 is 13 amino acids long. V lost 1 base and J 4 bases, leaving 6 bases between the germline ends. This CDR3 reads CASSLQGNQPQHF. The CDR3 DNA is TGTGCCAGCAGCTTGCAGGGAAATCAGCCCCAGCATTTT.

This chain uses TRBV19 with TRBJ2-7; 7 positions agree with TRBD2. Unmatched junction bases numbered 10, after V lost 6 bases and J lost 2 bases. CDR3 length equals 15 residues. Germline V gene lookup returns CDR1 LNHDA and CDR2 SQIVND (reference sequence). The CDR3 bases are TGTGCCAGTAGGGGTTATGGCGGGAGAACCTACGAGCAGTACTTC. Protein product: CASRGYGGRTYEQYF.

With regard to this clone: Relative to the germline gene, one junction end is altered; a read error may explain this. The chain has TRBV10-3 and TRBJ2-7; D is possibly TRBD1 (6 bases). The CDR3 totals 14 residues. CDR1 and CDR2 from the germline V gene are ENHRY and SYGVKD. Here the CDR3 reads CASSFNRASYEQYF. In nucleotides, the CDR3 is TGTGCCAGCAGTTTCAACAGGGCCTCCTACGAGCAGTACTTC.

The chain combines TRBV9 with TRBJ2-1; 10 positions match TRBD1. The V gene end was trimmed by 3 bases and the J gene end by 6 bases; junction bases not matched to a gene: 3. The germline CDR1 and CDR2 sequences are SGDLS and YYNGEE. This CDR3 is 14 amino acids long. CDR3 residues: CASSAGQGINEQFF. DNA of the CDR3: TGTGCCAGCAGCGCGGGACAGGGGATCAATGAGCAGTTCTTC.

This clone was counted between two and nine times. V gene TRBV2 combines with J gene TRBJ1-1; D is ambiguous. The germline V gene has CDR1 SNHLY and CDR2 FYNNEI. This CDR3 contains 15 residues. The V end was cut by 7 bases, the J end by 6 bases, with 21 bases between. The CDR3 nucleotides are TGTGCCAGCACCCGTGATCCCCCCGGGAGATCTGAAGCTTTCTTT. This encodes CASTRDPPGRSEAFF.

Only a few counts were recorded for this clone. One end of the junction fails to match germline, which may point to a read error. The V and J genes are TRBV12-5 and TRBJ1-5; TRBD1 might be the D (5 bases). Germline CDR1 LGHNT, CDR2 FRNRAP. The CDR3 covers 13 residues. CDR3 loop: CASALTGNQPQHF. CDR3 bases: TGTGCTAGTGCTTTGACAGGCAATCAGCCCCAGCATTTT.

The rearrangement joins TRBV27 to TRBJ1-3, with D possibly being TRBD1 (5 bases). Germline V CDR1 and CDR2: MNHEY, SMNVEV (reference sequence). Trimming stripped 9 bases from V and 2 bases from J, with 14 bases between. CDR3 length: 14 amino acids. CDR3 DNA sequence: TGTGCCAGTTCCGGGGCCTTTACTGGAAACACCATATATTTT. Amino acids: CASSGAFTGNTIYF.

This chain uses TRBV18 with TRBJ2-6; D uncertain. The V end was cut by 0 bases, the J end by 0 bases, with 12 bases between. The CDR3 is 18 residues long. Germline loops: CDR1 KGHSH, CDR2 LQKENI. The CDR3 region is CASSPPNGRSSGANVLTF. Written as DNA, the CDR3 is TGTGCCAGCTCACCACCTAACGGACGTAGCTCTGGGGCCAACGTCCTGACTTTC.

This sequence joins TRBV11-3 and TRBJ2-5; TRBD2 is a possible D gene (5 bases). The V end lost 0 bases, the J end lost 1 base, and 15 bases lay between the germline ends. The CDR3 sequence is 17 residues long. Germline CDR1 and CDR2: SGHNT and YENEEA. CDR3 sequence (DNA): TGTGCCAGCAGCTTAGATCCCATGGGAGCGGCCCAAGAGACCCAGTACTTC. Protein sequence: CASSLDPMGAAQETQYF.

The DNA of the CDR3 is TGTGCCAGCTCATTAGGGGACAGCGCCTACGAGCAGTACTTC. Translation gives CASSLGDSAYEQYF. V and J are TRBV18 and TRBJ2-7; 7 bases map to TRBD1. The CDR3 consists of 14 residues. Germline V gives CDR1 KGHSH, CDR2 LQKENI. After removal of 5 bases from V and 2 bases from J, the junction contained 6 bases not matched to a gene.

This clone has ten or more counts. The chain recombines TRBV7-3 with TRBJ2-3; D unresolved. Per germline, CDR1 SGHTA and CDR2 FQGTGA. The CDR3 has 13 residues. The V gene lost 0 bases and the J gene lost 2 bases, with 3 bases spanning the gap. CDR3 region: CASSLTPTDTQYF. The CDR3 coding sequence is TGTGCCAGCAGCTTAACCCCCACAGATACGCAGTATTTT.

Regarding this clone: This likely stems from a read error, as it lies one base from a far larger clone. The chain recombines TRBV7-8 with TRBJ2-5; D is ambiguous. This CDR3 has 11 residues. Germline CDR1 reads SGHVS; CDR2 reads FQNEAQ. Trimming cost V 0 bases and J 5 bases, with 1 base left between them. DNA of the CDR3: TGTGCCAGCAGCTTAGCGGAGACCCAGTACTTC. Translated: CASSLAETQYF.

This clone turned up a few times. V usage is TRBV28 and J usage is TRBJ2-5, with 10 bases matching TRBD2. The CDR3 consists of 14 residues. The ends lost 6 bases at V and 5 bases at J; junction bases unmatched: 6. Germline V gives CDR1 MDHEN, CDR2 SYDVKM. The CDR3 protein is CASRAGLALETQYF. The CDR3, as DNA: TGTGCCAGCAGGGCGGGACTAGCGTTGGAGACCCAGTACTTC.